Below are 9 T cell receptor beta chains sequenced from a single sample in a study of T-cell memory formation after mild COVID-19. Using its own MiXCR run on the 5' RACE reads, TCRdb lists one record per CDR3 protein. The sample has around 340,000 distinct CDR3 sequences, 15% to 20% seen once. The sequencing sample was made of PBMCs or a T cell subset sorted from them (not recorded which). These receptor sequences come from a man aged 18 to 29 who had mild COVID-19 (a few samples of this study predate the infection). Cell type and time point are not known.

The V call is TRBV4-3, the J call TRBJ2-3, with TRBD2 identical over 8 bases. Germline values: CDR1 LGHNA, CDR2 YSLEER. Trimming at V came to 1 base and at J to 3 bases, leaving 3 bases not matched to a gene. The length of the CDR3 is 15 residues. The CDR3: CASSQAGGGTDTQYF. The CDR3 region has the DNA TGCGCCAGCAGCCAAGCGGGCGGGGGGACAGATACGCAGTATTTT.

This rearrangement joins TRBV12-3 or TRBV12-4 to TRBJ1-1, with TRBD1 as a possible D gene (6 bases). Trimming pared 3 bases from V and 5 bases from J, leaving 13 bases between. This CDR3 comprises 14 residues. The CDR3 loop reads CASSFYRVGTEAFF. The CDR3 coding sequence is TGTGCCAGCAGTTTTTACAGGGTGGGGACTGAAGCTTTCTTT.

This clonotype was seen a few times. Written as DNA, the CDR3 is TGCAGTACCATCGCCGGGGGGCAGAGCTCCTACAATGAGCAGTTCTTC. Protein product: CSTIAGGQSSYNEQFF. The gene calls are TRBV20-1 and TRBJ2-1, with D perhaps matching TRBD2 (7 bases). In germline, CDR1 is DFQATT, CDR2 SNEGSKA (reference sequence). V was shortened by 8 bases and J by 0 bases, with 20 bases between the two germline ends. The CDR3 spans 16 residues.

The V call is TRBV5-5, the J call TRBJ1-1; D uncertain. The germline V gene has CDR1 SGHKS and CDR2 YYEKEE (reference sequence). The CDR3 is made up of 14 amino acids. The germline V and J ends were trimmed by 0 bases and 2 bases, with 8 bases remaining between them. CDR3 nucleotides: TGTGCCAGCAGCTTGGATCCGGAAAACACTGAAGCTTTCTTT. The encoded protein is CASSLDPENTEAFF.

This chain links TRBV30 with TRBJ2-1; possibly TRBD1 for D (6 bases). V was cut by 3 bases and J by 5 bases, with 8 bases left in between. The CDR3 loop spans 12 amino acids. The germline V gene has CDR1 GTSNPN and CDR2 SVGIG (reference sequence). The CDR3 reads CAWRDSNNEQFF. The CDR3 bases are TGTGCCTGGAGGGACAGCAACAATGAGCAGTTCTTC.

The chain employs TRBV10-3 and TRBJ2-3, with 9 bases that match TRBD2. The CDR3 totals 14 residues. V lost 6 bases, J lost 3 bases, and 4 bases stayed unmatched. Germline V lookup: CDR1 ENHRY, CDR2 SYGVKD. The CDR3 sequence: CAIRLAGPTDTQYF. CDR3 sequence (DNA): TGTGCCATCAGGCTAGCGGGGCCTACAGATACGCAGTATTTT.

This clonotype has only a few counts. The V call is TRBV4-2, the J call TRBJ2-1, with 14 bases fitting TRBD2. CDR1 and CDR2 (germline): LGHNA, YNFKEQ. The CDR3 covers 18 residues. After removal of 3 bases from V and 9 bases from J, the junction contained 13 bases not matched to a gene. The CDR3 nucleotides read TGTGCCAGCAGCCAGGGACTCACCGGGACTAGCGGGGGTTCTGAGCAGTTCTTC. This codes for CASSQGLTGTSGGSEQFF.

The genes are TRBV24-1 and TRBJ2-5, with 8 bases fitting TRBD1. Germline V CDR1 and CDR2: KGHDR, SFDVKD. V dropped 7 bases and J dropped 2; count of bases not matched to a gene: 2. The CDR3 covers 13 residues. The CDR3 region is CATSRQGQETQYF. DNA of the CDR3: TGTGCCACCAGCCGACAGGGGCAAGAGACCCAGTACTTC.

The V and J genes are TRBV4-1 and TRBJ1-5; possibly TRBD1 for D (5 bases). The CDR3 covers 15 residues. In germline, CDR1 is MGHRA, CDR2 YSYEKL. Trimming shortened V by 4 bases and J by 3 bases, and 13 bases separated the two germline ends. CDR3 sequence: CASSPRWGDNQPQHF. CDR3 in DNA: TGCGCCAGCAGCCCCAGGTGGGGCGACAATCAGCCCCAGCATTTT.